This T cell receptor (beta chain) was sequenced in a study of blood T cells in healthy people across ages. CDR1 and CDR2 from the germline V gene are KGHSH and LQKENI. The germline V and J ends were trimmed by 3 bases and 2 bases, with 9 bases remaining between them. The CDR3 extends over 14 amino acids. Through a sample-barcoded 5' primer and a J-beta primer mix, a second PCR was run for roughly 6 to 12 cycles. From the 5' RACE reads, TCRdb called clonotypes with MiXCR, one entry per CDR3 protein. Altogether about 800,000 distinct CDR3 sequences are present, 58% being singletons, with the ten largest covering roughly 20%. The donors, all healthy, were Caucasians living in Russia, aged roughly 6 to 100. Each donor's blood draw was roughly 9.5 milliliters of peripheral blood. The amount of total RNA extracted per sample was at least 5 micrograms.

The sequencing sample was made of blood. The chain carries TRBV18 and TRBJ2-3, with a weak D call TRBD2 (5 bases). This receptor was obtained from a man in his thirties or forties in good health. CDR3 sequence: CASSPSGNTDTQYF. DNA for the CDR3: TGTGCCAGCTCACCGTCCGGGAACACAGATACGCAGTATTTT.